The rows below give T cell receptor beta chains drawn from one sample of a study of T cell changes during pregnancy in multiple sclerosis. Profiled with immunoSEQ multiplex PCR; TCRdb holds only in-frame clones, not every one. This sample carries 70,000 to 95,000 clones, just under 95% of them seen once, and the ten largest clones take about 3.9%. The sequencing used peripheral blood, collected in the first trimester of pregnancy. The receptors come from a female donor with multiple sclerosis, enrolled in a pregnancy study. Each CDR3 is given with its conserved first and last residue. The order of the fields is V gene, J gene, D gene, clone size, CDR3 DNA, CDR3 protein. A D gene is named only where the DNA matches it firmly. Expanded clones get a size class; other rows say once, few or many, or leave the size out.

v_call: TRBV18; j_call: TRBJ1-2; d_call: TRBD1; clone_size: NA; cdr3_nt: TGTGCCAGCTCACCGGACAGGGGACGGTCTAGAAGCTACACCTTC; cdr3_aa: CASSPDRGRSRSYTF
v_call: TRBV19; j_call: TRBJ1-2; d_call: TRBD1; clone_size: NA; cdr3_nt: TGTGCCAGCCGCGGACAGGGGCGCGACTATGGCTACACCTTC; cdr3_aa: CASRGQGRDYGYTF
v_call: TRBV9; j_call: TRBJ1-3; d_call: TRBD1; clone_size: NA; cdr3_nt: TGTGCCAGCAGCGGGGACAGGGGGACGCTACATTCTGGAAACACCATATATTTT; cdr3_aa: CASSGDRGTLHSGNTIYF
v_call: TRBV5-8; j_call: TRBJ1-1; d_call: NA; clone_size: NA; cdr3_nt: TGTGCCAGCAGCTTGGGGTCAGGGTTTAGCACTGAAGCTTTCTTT; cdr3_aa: CASSLGSGFSTEAFF
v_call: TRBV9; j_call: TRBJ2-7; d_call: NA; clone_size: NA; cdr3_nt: TGTGCCAGCAGCGTCGGGTCCCAAGCCTACGAGCAGTACTTC; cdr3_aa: CASSVGSQAYEQYF
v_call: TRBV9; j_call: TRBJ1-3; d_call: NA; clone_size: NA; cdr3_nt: TGTGCCAGCAGCCCGCGACCGGGGTCGTCTGGAAACACCATATATTTT; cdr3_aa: CASSPRPGSSGNTIYF
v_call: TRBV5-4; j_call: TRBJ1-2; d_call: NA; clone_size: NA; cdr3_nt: TGTGCCAGCACCTCTCCCAGGGGCGGGCCTGGCTACACCTTC; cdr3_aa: CASTSPRGGPGYTF
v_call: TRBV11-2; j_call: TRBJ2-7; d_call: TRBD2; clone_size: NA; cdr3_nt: TGTGCCAGCAGCCCACGGAGCGGGGGCGAGCAGTACTTC; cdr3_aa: CASSPRSGGEQYF
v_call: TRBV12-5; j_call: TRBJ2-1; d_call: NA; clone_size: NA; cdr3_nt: TGTGCTAGTGGTTTGTCAGGCGATGAGCAGTTCTTC; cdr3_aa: CASGLSGDEQFF
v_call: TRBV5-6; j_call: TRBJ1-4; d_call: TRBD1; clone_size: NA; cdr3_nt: TGTGCCAGCAGCTTGGCGAACAGGGGAGGTGAAAAACTGTTTTTT; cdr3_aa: CASSLANRGGEKLFF
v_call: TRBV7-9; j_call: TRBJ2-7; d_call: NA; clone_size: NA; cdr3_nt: TGTGCCAGCAGCCCTACGGACTCGAACGAGCAGTACTTC; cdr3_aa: CASSPTDSNEQYF
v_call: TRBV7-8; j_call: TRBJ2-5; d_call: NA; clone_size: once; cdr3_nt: TGTGCCAGCAGCCGAGAGACCCAGTACTTC; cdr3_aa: CASSRETQYF
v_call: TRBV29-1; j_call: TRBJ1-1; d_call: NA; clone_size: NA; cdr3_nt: TGCAGCGTTGACTTTCCCAGGGGTGAAGCTTTCTTT; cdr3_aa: CSVDFPRGEAFF
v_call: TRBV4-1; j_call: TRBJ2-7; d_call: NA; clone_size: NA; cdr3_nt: TGCGCCAGCAGCCAAGAGATTAGCTACGAGCAGTACTTC; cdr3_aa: CASSQEISYEQYF
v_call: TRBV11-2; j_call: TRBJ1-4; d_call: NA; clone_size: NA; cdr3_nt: TGTGCCAGCAGCCAACCTGAACGGAGGGAAAAACTGTTTTTT; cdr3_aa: CASSQPERREKLFF
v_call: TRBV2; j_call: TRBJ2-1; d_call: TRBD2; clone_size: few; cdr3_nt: TGTGCCAGCAGTAGCCCGACTAGCGGGGGGGAGAGAAAGCAGTTCTTC; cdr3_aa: CASSSPTSGGERKQFF
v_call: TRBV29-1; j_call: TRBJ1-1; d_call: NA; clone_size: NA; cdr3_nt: TGCAGCGGCGAAGGGGGGAACACTGAAGCTTTCTTT; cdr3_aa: CSGEGGNTEAFF
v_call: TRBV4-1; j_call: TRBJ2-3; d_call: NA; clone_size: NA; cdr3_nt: TGCGCCAGCAGCCAACTGGACAGAGGCACAGATACGCAGTATTTT; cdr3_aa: CASSQLDRGTDTQYF
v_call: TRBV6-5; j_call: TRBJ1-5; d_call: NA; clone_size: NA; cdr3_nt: TGTGCCAGCAGGCAGACAGGTATTGCGGATCAGCCCCAGCATTTT; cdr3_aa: CASRQTGIADQPQHF
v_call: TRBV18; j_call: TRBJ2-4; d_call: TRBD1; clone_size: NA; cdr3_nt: TGTGCCAGCTCACCATATCAGGGGGAGATAGCCAAAAACATTCAGTACTTC; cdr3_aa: CASSPYQGEIAKNIQYF
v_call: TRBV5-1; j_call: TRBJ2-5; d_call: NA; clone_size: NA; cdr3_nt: TGCGCCAGCGCTGACCCCGCAGGGGTCGAGACCCAGTACTTC; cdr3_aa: CASADPAGVETQYF
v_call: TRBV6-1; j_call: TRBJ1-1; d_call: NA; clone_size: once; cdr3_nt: TGTGCCAGCAGTGAAAGGAGCTCCAGTCTTGAAGCTTTCTTT; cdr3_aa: CASSERSSSLEAFF
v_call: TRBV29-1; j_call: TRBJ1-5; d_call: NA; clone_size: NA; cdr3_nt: TGCAGCGTTCAGACAGATAGCAATCAGCCCCAGCATTTT; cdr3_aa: CSVQTDSNQPQHF
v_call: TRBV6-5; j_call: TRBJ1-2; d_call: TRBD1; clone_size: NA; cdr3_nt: TGTGCCAGCAGTTCTTCCGGGACAGGGGACTATGGCTACACCTTC; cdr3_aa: CASSSSGTGDYGYTF
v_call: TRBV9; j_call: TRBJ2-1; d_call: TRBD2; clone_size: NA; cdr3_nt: TGTGCCAGCAGCGAAGGGACTAGCGGGTACAATGAGCAGTTCTTC; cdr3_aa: CASSEGTSGYNEQFF
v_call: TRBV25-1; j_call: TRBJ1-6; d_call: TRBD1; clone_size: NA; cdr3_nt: TGTGCCAGCAGCGCGACAGGGTTATTGAATTCACCCCTCCACTTT; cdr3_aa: CASSATGLLNSPLHF
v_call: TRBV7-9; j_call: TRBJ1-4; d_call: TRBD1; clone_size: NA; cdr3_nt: TGTGCCAGCAGCCCGGGACAGTATAATGAAAAACTGTTTTTT; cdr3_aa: CASSPGQYNEKLFF
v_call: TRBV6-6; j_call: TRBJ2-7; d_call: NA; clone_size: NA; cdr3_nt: TGTGCCAGCAGTTCGACACACGAGCAGTACTTC; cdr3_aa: CASSSTHEQYF
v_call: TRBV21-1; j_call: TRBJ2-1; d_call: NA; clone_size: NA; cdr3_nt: TGTGCCAGCAGCAAATGGGACAGGGTATGGGGCAATGAGCAGTTCTTC; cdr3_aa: CASSKWDRVWGNEQFF
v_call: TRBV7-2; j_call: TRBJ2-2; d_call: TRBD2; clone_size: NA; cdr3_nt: TGTGCCAGCAGCTCCACCGGGACTAGCGGGGGGGAGCTGTTTTTT; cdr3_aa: CASSSTGTSGGELFF
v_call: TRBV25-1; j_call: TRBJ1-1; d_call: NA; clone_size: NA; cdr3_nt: TGTGCCAGCAGTCCGGACATCCTGAACACTGAAGCTTTCTTT; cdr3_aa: CASSPDILNTEAFF
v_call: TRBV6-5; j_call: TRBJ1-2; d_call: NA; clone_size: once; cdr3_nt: TGTGCCAGCAGTTACTCGAGGTCCCCTAACTATGGCTACACCTTC; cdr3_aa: CASSYSRSPNYGYTF
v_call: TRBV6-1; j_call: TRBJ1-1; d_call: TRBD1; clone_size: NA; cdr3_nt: TGTGCCAGCAGTGAAAGCTTTCAGGGGGGATCTGAAGCTTTCTTT; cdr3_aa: CASSESFQGGSEAFF
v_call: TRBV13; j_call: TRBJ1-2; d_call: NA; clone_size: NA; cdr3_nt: TGTGCCAGCAGCTCCGGGAGGGGTGACCTATTTGGCTACACCTTC; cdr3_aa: CASSSGRGDLFGYTF
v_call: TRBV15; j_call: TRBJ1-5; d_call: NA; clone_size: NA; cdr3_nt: TGTGCCACCAGCAGAGCTCCCAGTCCCAATCAGCCCCAGCATTTT; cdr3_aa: CATSRAPSPNQPQHF
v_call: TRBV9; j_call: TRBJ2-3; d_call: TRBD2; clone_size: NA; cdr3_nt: TGTGCCAGCAGCGTAGAGGGCGGGGACTACACAGATACGCAGTATTTT; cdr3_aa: CASSVEGGDYTDTQYF
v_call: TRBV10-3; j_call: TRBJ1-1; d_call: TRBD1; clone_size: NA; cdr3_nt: TGTGCCATCAGTGATAGAGCAGGGGGCACTGAAGCTTTCTTT; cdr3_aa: CAISDRAGGTEAFF
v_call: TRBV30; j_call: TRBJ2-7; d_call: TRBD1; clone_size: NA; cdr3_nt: TGTGCCTGGATCGACAGGGGGCACGAGCAGTACTTC; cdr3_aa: CAWIDRGHEQYF
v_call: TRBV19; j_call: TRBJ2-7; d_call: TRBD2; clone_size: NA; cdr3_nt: TGTGCCAGTAGTGCTAGCGGGTCGTCCTACGAGCAGTACTTC; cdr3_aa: CASSASGSSYEQYF
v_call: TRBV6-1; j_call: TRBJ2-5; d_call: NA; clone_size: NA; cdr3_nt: TGTGCCAGCAGTGAGATAACAGGAGCCCAAGAGACCCAGTACTTC; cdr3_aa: CASSEITGAQETQYF
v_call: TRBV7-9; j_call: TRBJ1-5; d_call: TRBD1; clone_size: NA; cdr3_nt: TGTGCCAGCAGCTCAGAACCGGGACAGGGGGAAAAGGGCAATCAGCCCCAGCATTTT; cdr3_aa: CASSSEPGQGEKGNQPQHF
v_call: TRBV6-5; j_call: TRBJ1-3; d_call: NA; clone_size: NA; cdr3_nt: TGTGCCAGCAGGCCCAGACAAGCCGGAAACACCATATATTTT; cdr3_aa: CASRPRQAGNTIYF
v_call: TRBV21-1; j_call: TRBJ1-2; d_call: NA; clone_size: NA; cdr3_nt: TGTGCCAGCAGCAAAGTAGGGAGGACAAACCTCAACTATGGCTACACCTTC; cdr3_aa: CASSKVGRTNLNYGYTF
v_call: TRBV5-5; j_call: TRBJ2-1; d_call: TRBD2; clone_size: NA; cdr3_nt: TGTGCCAGCAGTCTAGCGGGGGTGACCTACAATGAGCAGTTCTTC; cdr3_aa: CASSLAGVTYNEQFF
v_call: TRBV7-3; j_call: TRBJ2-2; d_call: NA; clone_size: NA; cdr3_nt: TGTGCCAGCAGCATTCATTCCGGGACTCCAAACACCGGGGAGCTGTTTTTT; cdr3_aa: CASSIHSGTPNTGELFF
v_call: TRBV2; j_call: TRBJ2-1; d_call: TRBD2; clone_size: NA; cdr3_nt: TGTGCCACCGAACTAGCGGGGGGGCTAGGCAATGAGCAGTTCTTC; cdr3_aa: CATELAGGLGNEQFF
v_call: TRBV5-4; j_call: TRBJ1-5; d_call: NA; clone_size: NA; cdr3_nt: TGTGCCAGCAGCTTGGAAGCAGGGCCCCAGCATTTT; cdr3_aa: CASSLEAGPQHF
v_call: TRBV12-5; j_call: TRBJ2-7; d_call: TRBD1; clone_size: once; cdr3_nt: TGTGCTAGTGGTCGCGACCGGGACAGGCTCTACGAGCAGTACTTC; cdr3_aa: CASGRDRDRLYEQYF
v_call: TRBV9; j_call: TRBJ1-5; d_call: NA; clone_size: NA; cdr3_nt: TGTGCCAGCAACGTAGGTGGGGAGAGCAATCAGCCCCAGCATTTT; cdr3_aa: CASNVGGESNQPQHF